This T cell receptor (beta chain) was obtained from a study of cytomegalovirus exposure and HLA in healthy donors. Study conclusions and caveats: Generally TCR sequences proved uncommon, though certain public TCRs appeared in numerous donors. In an earlier analysis, about 87% or about 30%: the productive usage of most TCR beta V segments.

As for the donors, each was a healthy bone marrow donor. V trimming: 6 bases; J trimming: 6 bases; junction bases outside the gene matches: 7. CDR1 and CDR2 from the germline V gene are KGHSH and LQKENI. This CDR3 is built from 15 residues. In the PCR, 60 Vbeta and 13 Jbeta primers were used. Original handling: A later analysis counted approximately 80 million unique TCR beta chains, around 10 million shared. The data were produced by immunoSEQ multiplex PCR, yet TCRdb's version contains in-frame clones alone and is incomplete. V and J calls and clone size follow that table, whereas D and trimming were derived from the DNA. The sample lists about 200,000 clones, about three quarters occurring once. In regard to this clone: Its specificity is unknown.

What was sequenced was PBMCs. The chain has TRBV18 and TRBJ1-5; TRBD1 agrees at 11 bases. The source of this sequence is a man between 35 and 55 years old in good health and CMV-seronegative. The CDR3, as DNA: TGTGCCAGCTCCCGGACAGGGGGCGCGGGTCAGCCCCAGCATTTT. It specifies CASSRTGGAGQPQHF.